Following are 8 T cell receptor beta chains from one sample sequenced in a study of shared clonotypes between healthy human individuals. Libraries were prepared by immunoSEQ multiplex PCR; TCRdb keeps only in-frame clonotypes and omits some of them. The table shows about 990,000 clones, with approximately 78% occurring only once. Sequencing was done on a sample of memory CD4+ T cells from PBMCs. The subset: CD45RA-negative fraction. The receptors were gathered from a man in his late teens or twenties in good health. Some clones in this sample may be carry-over from other donors' samples.

Comments on this clone: The same CDR3 arises from other DNA sequences in this sample as well. The chain recombines TRBV18 with TRBJ2-1, with D perhaps matching TRBD1 or TRBD2 (6 bases each). The CDR3 is 16 amino acids. CDR1 and CDR2 (germline): KGHSH, LQKENI. The V end lost 0 bases, the J end lost 5 bases, and 14 bases lay between the germline ends. CDR3 sequence (DNA): TGTGCCAGCTCACCACCTGGTGGGAGGACAGACAATGAGCAGTTCTTC. Protein sequence: CASSPPGGRTDNEQFF.

The J gene is TRBJ2-3, the V gene TRBV27; 9 positions agree with TRBD2. Germline assignment: CDR1 MNHEY and CDR2 SMNVEV (reference sequence). The CDR3 contains 15 residues. The V and J ends lost 5 bases and 0 bases, in that order; junction bases with no gene match: 3. The DNA for the CDR3 is TGTGCCAGCAGTAGACTAGCGGCCAGCACAGATACGCAGTATTTT. Its protein is CASSRLAASTDTQYF.

This chain links TRBV7-9 with TRBJ1-2; D is unclear. The CDR3 is 14 amino acids. Trimming removed 1 base from V and 4 bases from J, with 10 bases in between. The germline V gene encodes CDR1 SEHNR and CDR2 FQNEAQ (reference sequence). In DNA, the CDR3 is TGTGCCAGCAGCTTAGGACACCCCACCTATGGCTACACCTTC. Its protein is CASSLGHPTYGYTF. The full variable domain, completed using reference TRBV7-9 and TRBJ1-2, is DTGVSQNPRHKITKRGQNVTFRCDPISEHNRLYWYRQTLGQGPEFLTYFQNEAQLEKSRLLSDRFSAERPKGSFSTLEIQRTEQGDSAMYLCASSLGHPTYGYTFGSGTRLTVV.

The chain has TRBV7-9 and TRBJ1-1; D is uncertain. Germline V gene sequence: CDR1 SEHNR, CDR2 FQNEAQ (reference sequence). This CDR3 is built from 14 residues. V was cut by 6 bases and J by 5 bases, with 16 bases left in between. Here the CDR3 DNA reads TGTGCCAGCAGTCGCCTGGATTCGAGGACTGAAGCTTTCTTT. This translates into CASSRLDSRTEAFF.

This chain joins TRBV6-5 and TRBJ1-2; tentative D call: TRBD1 (6 bases). The germline V and J ends were trimmed by 5 bases and 3 bases, with 16 bases remaining between them. The CDR3 runs to 15 residues. Germline lookup yields CDR1 MNHEY and CDR2 SVGAGI. Here the CDR3 DNA reads TGTGCCAGCAGTCCGTGGGGGCGGGGTGACTATGGCTACACCTTC. It codes for CASSPWGRGDYGYTF.

This clone was seen once. The CDR3 nucleotides read TGTGCCAGCACCGCGGGGGTGGGGGCTGGTCAGCCCCAGCATTTT. It is translated as CASTAGVGAGQPQHF. The chain carries TRBV6-1 and TRBJ1-5; tentatively, D is TRBD1 (6 bases). V lost 7 bases and J 6 bases, leaving 19 bases between the germline ends. The CDR3 is 15 amino acids. CDR1 is MNHNS, CDR2 SASEGT, per germline.

V is TRBV7-2 and J is TRBJ2-5; D remains unclear. Trimming pared 5 bases from V and 4 bases from J, leaving 14 bases between. The germline CDR1 and CDR2 sequences are SGHTA and FQGNSA. The CDR3 spans 14 residues. The CDR3 region is CASSPTLRGETQYF. CDR3 coding DNA: TGTGCCAGCAGCCCGACCCTTCGCGGAGAGACCCAGTACTTC.

The chain joins TRBV5-1 to TRBJ2-5; a possible D gene is TRBD1 (5 bases). The CDR3 totals 15 residues. CDR1 is SGHRS and CDR2 is YFSETQ in the germline V gene. Trimming stripped 0 bases from V and 2 bases from J, with 11 bases between. The CDR3 DNA follows: TGCGCCAGCAGCTTGGCCTTAGGGGCGCAAGAGACCCAGTACTTC. Its translation: CASSLALGAQETQYF.